This entry features one T cell receptor (beta chain) sequence. The data stem from a study of T cell responses to AZD1222 COVID-19 vaccine. Study summary: Investigators merged groups given second doses at roughly 4 or roughly 12 weeks.

Sequencing used immunoSEQ multiplex PCR; TCRdb keeps in-frame clones, though not all of them. The table has over 85,000 clones, around 90% seen once. Trimming left V 3 bases short and J 1 base short, with 10 bases between. This CDR3 has 15 amino acids. In germline, CDR1 is LNHDA, CDR2 SQIVND (reference sequence). Sequenced material: peripheral blood, taken on day 0 of AZD1222 vaccination. The receptor comes from an adult in good health. This chain uses TRBV19 with TRBJ1-3, with D hard to call. The CDR3 reads CASSMAIGSGNTIYF. DNA of the CDR3: TGTGCCAGTAGTATGGCTATCGGGTCTGGAAACACCATATATTTT.